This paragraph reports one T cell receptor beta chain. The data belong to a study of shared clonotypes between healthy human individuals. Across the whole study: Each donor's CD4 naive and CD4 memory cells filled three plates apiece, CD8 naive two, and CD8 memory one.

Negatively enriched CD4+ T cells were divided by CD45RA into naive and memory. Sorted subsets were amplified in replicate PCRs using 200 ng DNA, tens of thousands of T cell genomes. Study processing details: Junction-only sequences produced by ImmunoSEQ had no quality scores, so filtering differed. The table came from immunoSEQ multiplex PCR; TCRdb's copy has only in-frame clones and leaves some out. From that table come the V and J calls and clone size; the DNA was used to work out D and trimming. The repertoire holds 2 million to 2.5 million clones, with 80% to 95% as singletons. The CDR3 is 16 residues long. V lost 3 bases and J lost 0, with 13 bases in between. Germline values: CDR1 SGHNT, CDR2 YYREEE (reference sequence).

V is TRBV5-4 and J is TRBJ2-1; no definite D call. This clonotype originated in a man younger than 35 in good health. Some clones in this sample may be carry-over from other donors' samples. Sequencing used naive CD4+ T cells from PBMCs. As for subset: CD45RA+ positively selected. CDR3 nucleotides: TGTGCCAGCAGCTCCGGAGCCCCTAGCTCCTACAATGAGCAGTTCTTC. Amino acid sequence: CASSSGAPSSYNEQFF.